The sequence of this T cell receptor (beta chain) was determined in a study of T cells in Graves' hyperthyroidism and ophthalmopathy. V lost 3 bases, J lost 6 bases, and 9 bases lay in between. Germline V CDR1 and CDR2: SGHAT, FQNNGV. The CDR3 is made up of 13 amino acids. This clonotype has a count of ten or more. TCR beta CDR3 region amplification was performed from RNA transcripts. The HTBI primer set drove a first-round RT-PCR of the TCR CDR3. In TCRdb, the multiplex PCR reads were re-called with MiXCR into one record per CDR3 protein. The sample has about 160,000 distinct CDR3 sequences, about 9.4% seen once.

This clonotype was sampled from a woman under 30 with Graves' hyperthyroidism that later progressed to Graves' ophthalmopathy. Sequenced input: blood. V and J are TRBV11-2 and TRBJ2-1; D ambiguous. As DNA, the CDR3 is TGTGCCAGCAGCTTCGACATTGTCAATGAGCAGTTCTTC. Residues: CASSFDIVNEQFF.